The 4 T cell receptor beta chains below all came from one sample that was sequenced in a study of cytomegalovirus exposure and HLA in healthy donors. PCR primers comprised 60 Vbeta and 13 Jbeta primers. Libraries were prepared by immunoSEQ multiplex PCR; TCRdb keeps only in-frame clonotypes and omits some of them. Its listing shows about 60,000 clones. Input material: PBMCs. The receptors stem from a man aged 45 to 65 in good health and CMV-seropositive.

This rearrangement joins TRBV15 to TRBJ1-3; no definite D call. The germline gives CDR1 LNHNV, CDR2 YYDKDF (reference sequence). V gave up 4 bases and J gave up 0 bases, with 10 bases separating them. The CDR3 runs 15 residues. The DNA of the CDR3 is TGTGCCACCAGCACCTCGACATTCTCTGGAAACACCATATATTTT. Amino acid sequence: CATSTSTFSGNTIYF.

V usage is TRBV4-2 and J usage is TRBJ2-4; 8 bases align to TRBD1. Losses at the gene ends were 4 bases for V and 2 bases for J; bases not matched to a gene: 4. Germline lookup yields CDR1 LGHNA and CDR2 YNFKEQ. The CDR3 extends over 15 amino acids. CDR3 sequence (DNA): TGTGCCAGCAGCCTCGACAGGGGACCCAAAAACATTCAGTACTTC. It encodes CASSLDRGPKNIQYF.

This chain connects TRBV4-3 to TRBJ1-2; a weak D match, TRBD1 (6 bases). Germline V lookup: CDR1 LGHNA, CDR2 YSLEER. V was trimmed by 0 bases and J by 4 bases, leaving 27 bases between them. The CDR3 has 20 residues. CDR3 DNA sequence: TGCGCCAGCAGCCAAGATGGCCCCGGGACATTCTGGAGCGGGGGCTATGGCTACACCTTC. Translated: CASSQDGPGTFWSGGYGYTF.

CDR3 in amino acids: CASSFAAGGSYEQYF. CDR3 coding DNA: TGTGCCAGCAGCTTCGCCGCGGGGGGATCCTACGAGCAGTACTTC. V is TRBV7-9 and J is TRBJ2-7; 8 positions match TRBD2. Per the germline V gene, CDR1 is SEHNR and CDR2 is FQNEAQ (reference sequence). The CDR3 runs 15 residues. J was trimmed by 1 base and V by 3 bases; bases with no gene match: 5.